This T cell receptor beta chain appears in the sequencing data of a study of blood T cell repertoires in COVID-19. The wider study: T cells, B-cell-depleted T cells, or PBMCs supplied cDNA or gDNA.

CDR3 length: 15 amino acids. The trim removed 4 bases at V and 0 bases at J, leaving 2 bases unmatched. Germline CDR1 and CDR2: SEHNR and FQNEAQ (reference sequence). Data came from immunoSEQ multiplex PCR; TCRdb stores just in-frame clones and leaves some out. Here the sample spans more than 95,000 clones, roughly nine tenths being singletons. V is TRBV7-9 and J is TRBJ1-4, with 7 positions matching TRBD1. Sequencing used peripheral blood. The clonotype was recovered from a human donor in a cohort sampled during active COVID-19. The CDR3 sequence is CASSSGTATNEKLFF. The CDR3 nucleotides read TGTGCCAGCAGCTCCGGGACAGCAACTAATGAAAAACTGTTTTTT.